This T cell receptor beta chain was retrieved from a study of cytomegalovirus exposure and HLA in healthy donors. This clone was counted once. Its cognate antigen is unknown. Nominal health characterized the donors when sampled, though unrecorded immune exposures were likely. General study points: 150 or so TCR beta chains were listed as cytomegalovirus-associated.

The CDR3 runs to 14 residues. The V gene's germline CDR1 is SGHTA and CDR2 FQGNSA. Trimming removed 4 bases from V and 9 bases from J; junction bases left unmatched: 9. The PCR had 60 Vbeta and 13 Jbeta primers. Some clones are missing from TCRdb's copy, which holds only in-frame ones; the method was immunoSEQ multiplex PCR. Of 60,000 to 85,000 clones in the sample, 70% to 85% were seen once. Sequencing was carried out using PBMCs. This receptor was obtained from a man between 65 and 85 years old in good health and CMV-seropositive. V gene TRBV7-2 combines with J gene TRBJ1-5, with 7 bases aligning to TRBD1. CDR3 DNA sequence: TGTGCCAGCAGCTCCGGGACAGTCGTTTGGCCCCAGCATTTT. Protein: CASSSGTVVWPQHF.